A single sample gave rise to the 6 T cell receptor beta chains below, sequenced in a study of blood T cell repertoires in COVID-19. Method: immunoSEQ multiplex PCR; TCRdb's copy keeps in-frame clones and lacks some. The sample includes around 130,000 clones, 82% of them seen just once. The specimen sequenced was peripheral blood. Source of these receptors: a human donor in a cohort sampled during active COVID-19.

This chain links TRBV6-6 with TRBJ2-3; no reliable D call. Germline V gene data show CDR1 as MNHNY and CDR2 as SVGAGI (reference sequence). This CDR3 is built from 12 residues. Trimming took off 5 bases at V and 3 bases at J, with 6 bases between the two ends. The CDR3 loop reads CASSASTDTQYF. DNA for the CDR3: TGTGCCAGCAGTGCGTCAACAGATACGCAGTATTTT.

This CDR3 reads CASSLADRTTTSNQPQHF. For the CDR3, the DNA is TGTGCCAGCAGCTTAGCCGACAGGACCACGACTAGCAATCAGCCCCAGCATTTT. The chain employs TRBV7-8 and TRBJ1-5; possible D gene TRBD1, 6 bases. The CDR3 contains 18 residues. CDR1 and CDR2 from the germline V gene are SGHVS and FQNEAQ. V dropped 0 bases and J dropped 0 bases, with 15 bases sitting between them.

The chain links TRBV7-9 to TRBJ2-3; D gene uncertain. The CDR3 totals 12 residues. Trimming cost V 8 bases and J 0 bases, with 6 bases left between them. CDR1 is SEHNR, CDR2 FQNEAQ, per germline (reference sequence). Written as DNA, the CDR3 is TGTGCCAGCTCCCTTAGCACAGATACGCAGTATTTT. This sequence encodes CASSLSTDTQYF.

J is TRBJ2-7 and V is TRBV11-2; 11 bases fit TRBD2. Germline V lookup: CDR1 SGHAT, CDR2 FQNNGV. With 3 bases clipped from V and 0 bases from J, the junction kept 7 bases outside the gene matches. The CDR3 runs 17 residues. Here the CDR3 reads CASSFLSGGANSYEQYF. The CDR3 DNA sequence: TGTGCCAGCAGCTTCCTTAGCGGGGGGGCCAACTCCTACGAGCAGTACTTC.

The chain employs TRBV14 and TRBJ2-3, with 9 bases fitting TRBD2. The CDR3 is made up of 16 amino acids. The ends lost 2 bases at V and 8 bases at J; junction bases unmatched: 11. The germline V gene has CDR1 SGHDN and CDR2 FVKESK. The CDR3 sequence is CASSQTLAGSWGTQYF. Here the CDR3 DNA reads TGTGCCAGCAGCCAAACCCTAGCGGGGTCATGGGGTACGCAGTATTTT.

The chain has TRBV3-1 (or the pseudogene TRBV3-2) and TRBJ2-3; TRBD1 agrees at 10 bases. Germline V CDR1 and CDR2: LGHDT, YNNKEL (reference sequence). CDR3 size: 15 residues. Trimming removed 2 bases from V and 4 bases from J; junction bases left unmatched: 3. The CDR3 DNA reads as TGTGCCAGCAGCCAACCGGGACAGGGGCCAGATACGCAGTATTTT. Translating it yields CASSQPGQGPDTQYF.